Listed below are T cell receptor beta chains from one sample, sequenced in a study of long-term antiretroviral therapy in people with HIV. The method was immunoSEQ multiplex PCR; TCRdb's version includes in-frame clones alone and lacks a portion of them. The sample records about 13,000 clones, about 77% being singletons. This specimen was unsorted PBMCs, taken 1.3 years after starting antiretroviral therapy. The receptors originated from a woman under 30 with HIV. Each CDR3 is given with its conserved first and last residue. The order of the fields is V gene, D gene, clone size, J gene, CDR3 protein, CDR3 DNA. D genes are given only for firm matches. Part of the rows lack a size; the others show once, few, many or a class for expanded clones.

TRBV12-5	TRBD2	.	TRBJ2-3	CASSSGGWDTQYF	TGTGCTAGTTCTAGCGGGGGGTGGGATACGCAGTATTTT
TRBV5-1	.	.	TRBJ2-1	CASSPPGSYNEQFF	TGCGCCAGCAGCCCGCCGGGCTCCTACAATGAGCAGTTCTTC
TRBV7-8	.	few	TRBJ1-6	CASRGWENSPLHF	TGTGCCAGCAGGGGGTGGGAGAATTCACCCCTCCACTTT
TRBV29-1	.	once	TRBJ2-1	CSVEGLASSSYNKQFF	TGCAGCGTTGAGGGCCTAGCTAGTAGCTCCTACAATAAGCAGTTCTTC
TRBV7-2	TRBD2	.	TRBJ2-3	CASSSLRTSGGASDTQYF	TGTGCCAGCAGCTCACTTCGGACTAGCGGGGGGGCCTCAGATACGCAGTATTTT
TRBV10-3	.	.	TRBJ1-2	CATSEDRAPNYGYTF	TGTGCCACGTCCGAAGATAGGGCCCCTAACTATGGCTACACCTTC
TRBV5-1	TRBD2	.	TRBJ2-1	CASSLASGRAHNEQFF	TGCGCCAGCAGCCTGGCCAGCGGGAGGGCGCACAATGAGCAGTTCTTC
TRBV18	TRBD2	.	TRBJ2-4	CASSPRTSVDLDIQYF	TGTGCCAGCTCACCCCGAACTAGCGTGGACCTGGACATTCAGTACTTC
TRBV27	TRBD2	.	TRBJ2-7	CASGGEGERSYEQYF	TGTGCCAGCGGCGGGGAGGGAGAAAGGTCCTACGAGCAGTACTTC
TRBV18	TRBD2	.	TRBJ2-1	CASSPASGGLREQFF	TGTGCCAGCTCACCGGCTAGCGGGGGTTTGCGGGAGCAGTTCTTC
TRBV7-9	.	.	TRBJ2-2	CASSLVTATGELFF	TGTGCCAGCAGCTTAGTGACGGCTACCGGGGAGCTGTTTTTT
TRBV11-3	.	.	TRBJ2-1	CASSLDGGSYNEQFF	TGTGCCAGCAGCTTAGATGGGGGATCCTACAATGAGCAGTTCTTC
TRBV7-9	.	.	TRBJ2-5	CASSGGHFDQETQYF	TGTGCCAGCAGCGGGGGACACTTTGACCAAGAGACCCAGTACTTC
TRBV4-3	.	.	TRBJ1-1	CASSQDFQSGHTEAFF	TGCGCCAGCAGCCAAGATTTCCAAAGCGGCCACACTGAAGCTTTCTTT
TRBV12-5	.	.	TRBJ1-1	CASGAGPQNTEAFF	TGTGCTAGTGGCGCTGGACCTCAGAACACTGAAGCTTTCTTT
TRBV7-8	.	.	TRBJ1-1	CASSGGGITEAFF	TGTGCCAGCAGCGGAGGGGGGATCACTGAAGCTTTCTTT
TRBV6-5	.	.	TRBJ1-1	CASSYSGPDDTEAFF	TGTGCCAGCAGTTACTCCGGACCGGATGACACTGAAGCTTTCTTT
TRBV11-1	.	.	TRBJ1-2	CASSDRNYGYTF	TGTGCCAGCAGCGACAGAAACTATGGCTACACCTTC
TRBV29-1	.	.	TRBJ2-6	CSVKKPGANVLTF	TGCAGCGTTAAAAAGCCTGGGGCCAACGTCCTGACTTTC
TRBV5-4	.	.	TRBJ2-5	CASSSDPQETQYF	TGTGCCAGCAGCTCCGACCCCCAAGAGACCCAGTACTTC
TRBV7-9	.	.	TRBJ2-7	CASSETSSSYEQYF	TGTGCCAGCAGCGAGACTAGTAGCTCCTACGAGCAGTACTTC
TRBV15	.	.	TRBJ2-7	CATSRDGSKSGEQYF	TGTGCCACCAGCAGAGATGGAAGTAAGTCGGGTGAGCAGTACTTC
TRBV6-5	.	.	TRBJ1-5	CVQGTSNQPQHF	TGTGTACAAGGGACTAGCAATCAGCCCCAGCATTTT
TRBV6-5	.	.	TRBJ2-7	CASSYGERIYEQYF	TGTGCCAGCAGTTACGGTGAGAGAATCTACGAGCAGTACTTC
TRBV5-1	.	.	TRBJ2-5	CASSLSAVRETQYF	TGCGCCAGCAGCTTATCAGCGGTCAGGGAGACCCAGTACTTC
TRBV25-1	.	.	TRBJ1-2	CASSEWEARNYGYTF	TGTGCCAGCAGTGAATGGGAAGCGAGGAACTATGGCTACACCTTC
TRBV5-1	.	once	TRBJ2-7	CASSLRQASLEQYF	TGCGCCAGCAGCTTGAGGCAGGCGTCGCTCGAGCAGTACTTC
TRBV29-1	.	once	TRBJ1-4	CSVEVSAGSGEKLFF	TGCAGCGTTGAAGTCTCGGCAGGGAGTGGCGAAAAACTGTTTTTT
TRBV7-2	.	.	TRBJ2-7	CASSLGAFSSGYEQYF	TGTGCCAGCAGCTTAGGCGCCTTCTCGTCAGGGTACGAGCAGTACTTC
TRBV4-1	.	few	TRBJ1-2	CASSREDTGYGYTF	TGCGCCAGCAGCCGGGAAGACACGGGCTATGGCTACACCTTC
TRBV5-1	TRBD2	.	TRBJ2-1	CASSLASGRAHNEQFF	TGCGCCAGCAGCTTGGCAAGCGGGAGGGCCCACAATGAGCAGTTCTTC
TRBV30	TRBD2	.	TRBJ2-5	CAWRAGLAGQETQYF	TGTGCCTGGAGAGCGGGACTAGCGGGACAAGAGACCCAGTACTTC
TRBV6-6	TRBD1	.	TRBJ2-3	CASSYPSTGTTDTQYF	TGTGCCAGCAGTTACCCTTCGACAGGGACCACAGATACGCAGTATTTT
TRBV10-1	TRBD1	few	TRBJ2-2	CASSGGQGARSGELFF	TGCGCCAGCAGTGGTGGACAGGGGGCACGGTCCGGGGAGCTGTTTTTT
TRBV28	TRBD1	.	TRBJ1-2	CASSFPEGAHNYGYTF	TGTGCCAGCAGTTTTCCCGAGGGGGCTCACAACTATGGCTACACCTTC
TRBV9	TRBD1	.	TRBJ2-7	CASSVVGTGGEQYF	TGTGCCAGCAGCGTAGTCGGGACAGGGGGCGAGCAGTACTTC
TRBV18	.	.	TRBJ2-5	CASSPPQETQYF	TGTGCCAGCTCACCACCACAAGAGACCCAGTACTTC
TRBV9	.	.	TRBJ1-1	CASSSNPRTANTEAFF	TGTGCCAGCAGCTCCAATCCCCGGACGGCGAACACTGAAGCTTTCTTT
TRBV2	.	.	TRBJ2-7	CASSEVVWGAHEQYF	TGTGCCAGCAGTGAAGTAGTGTGGGGGGCTCACGAGCAGTACTTC
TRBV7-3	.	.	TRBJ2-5	CASSLTGGLQETQYF	TGTGCCAGCAGCTTAACCGGGGGGCTACAAGAGACCCAGTACTTC